This TCR beta chain was sequenced in a study of T-cell reconstitution after alpha-beta-depleted transplantation in children. Study-wide results and limits: From newly produced T cells came most of the T-cell counts and diversity one year after transplant. Certain patients had high TCRbeta diversity at day 60, and it came from recipient T cells and thymic progenitors that survived. Alpha-beta T cells about two months after transplant reportedly derived from several hundred expanded graft clones.

A library of TCRbeta sequences, prepared with unique molecular identifiers, was generated. TCRdb recomputed calls from the PCR reads with MiXCR, one row per CDR3 protein. The sample includes 450,000 to 600,000 distinct CDR3 sequences, around 13% of them seen just once. Trimming removed 10 bases at V and 9 bases at J, with 19 bases between. CDR3 length: 12 amino acids. Concerning this clonotype itself: Its antigen remains unidentified.

The clonotype was recovered from a male patient under 18 who had a stem cell transplant for acute myeloid leukemia, so the T cells may come from the graft donor. The source was PBMCs, mostly from graft donor cells, collected 360 days after TCRalphabeta/CD19-depleted stem cell transplant. V usage is TRBV6-7 and J usage is TRBJ2-7; weak D call: TRBD1 (6 bases). TRBV6-7 is designated an ORF whose function remains uncertain. The CDR3 reads CATQGPESRQYF. The CDR3 bases are TGTGCCACCCAGGGGCCAGAGTCACGGCAGTACTTC.